Listed below are T cell receptor beta chains from one sample, sequenced in a study of tumor and adjacent non-tumor tissue in lung cancer. Via MiXCR, TCRdb re-called the multiplex PCR reads, giving one row per CDR3 protein. The sample has roughly 70,000 distinct CDR3 sequences, around four fifths seen once. Sequenced: lung tumor tissue. These receptors originate from a man aged 55-75 years with non-small cell lung cancer. Each CDR3 is given with its conserved first and last residue. D genes are given only for firm matches. Where a row states a size, it is once, few, many or the class of an expanded clone; other rows omit it.

TRBJ2-2 TRBV12-3/TRBV12-4 NA TRBD2 TGTGCCAGCAGTTCGGGACTAGCGGTCGAGGAACTGTGTTTT CASSSGLAVEELCF
TRBJ2-3 TRBV29-1 NA NA TGCAGGGTTGGTGCAGGCACAGGGAATCCTTACTACACAGATACGCAGTATTTT CRVGAGTGNPYYTDTQYF
TRBJ2-3 TRBV20-1 NA NA TGCAGTGGGAAAAGCACAGATACGCAGTATTTT CSGKSTDTQYF
TRBJ2-1 TRBV5-6 medium-sized TRBD2 TGTGCCAGCAGCTTGGTTTCGGGAGGCTACAATGAGCAGTTCTTC CASSLVSGGYNEQFF
TRBJ2-1 TRBV7-8 once NA TGTGCCAGCAGTTCCTGGATTAGGGGGAGCGACAATGAGCAGTTCTTC CASSSWIRGSDNEQFF
TRBJ2-5 TRBV20-1 NA NA TGCAGTACCTTAGTGGGCGGGACACTACAAGAGACCCAGTACTTC CSTLVGGTLQETQYF
TRBJ1-5 TRBV20-1 many NA TGCAGTGCTAGACAGTCAGGCAGGGAGTATCAGCCCCAGCATTTT CSARQSGREYQPQHF
TRBJ1-2 TRBV29-1 NA NA TGCAGCGTTGTCCTCCGGGGTTATTATGGCTACACCTTC CSVVLRGYYGYTF
TRBJ1-3 TRBV6-5 NA NA TGTGCCAGCACCGAAACCTACCCGCGGTCCTATGGAAACACCATCTATTTT CASTETYPRSYGNTIYF
TRBJ1-2 TRBV20-1 once NA TGCAGTGTTGAGGGAACCTCCCGCTATGGTTACGCCTTC CSVEGTSRYGYAF
TRBJ2-5 TRBV6-5 NA NA TGTGTCAGCAGTTACAAAGATACCCAGTACTTC CVSSYKDTQYF
TRBJ2-1 TRBV20-1 NA TRBD2 TGCACTGCGTTCCCGGGACTAGACCCCTACAATGAGCAGTTCTTC CTAFPGLDPYNEQFF
TRBJ1-5 TRBV20-1 NA NA TGCAGTGTTAGACAGTCAGGCAGGGAGTATCAGCCCCAATATTTT CSVRQSGREYQPQYF
TRBJ2-3 TRBV20-1 NA NA TGCAGTGCTAGAAATTCGGTGGGCAGCGGGCTGCTTGATACGCAGTATTTT CSARNSVGSGLLDTQYF
TRBJ2-1 TRBV11-1 NA NA TGTGCCAGCAGCTTCTACACCTATAGTACCAATGAGCAGTTCTTC CASSFYTYSTNEQFF
TRBJ1-5 TRBV6-2/TRBV6-3 NA TRBD1 TGTGCCGGCAACCATACAGGGGAAGGGGATCAGCCACAGCATTTT CAGNHTGEGDQPQHF
TRBJ2-4 TRBV6-5 NA TRBD2 TGTGCCAGCACGGGAGGGCCCGCCGACATTCAGTACTTC CASTGGPADIQYF
TRBJ1-4 TRBV29-1 NA NA TGCAGCGCTGCCGGAGCGACAGTCGATAAAAAACTGTTTTTT CSAAGATVDKKLFF
TRBJ2-7 TRBV6-5 NA NA TGTGCCAGCAGTCGGGCCGCCTTATCCTACGAGCACTACTTC CASSRAALSYEHYF
TRBJ2-7 TRBV12-3/TRBV12-4 NA NA TGTGCCAGAAGTCATCGCTCATACGAGCAGTACTTC CARSHRSYEQYF
TRBJ2-1 TRBV29-1 NA TRBD2 TGCAGCGTTGATAGGACTAGCGGGTACAATGAGCAGTTCTTC CSVDRTSGYNEQFF
TRBJ2-3 TRBV5-4 NA NA TGTGCCAGCAGCACTATCGAGCGAGAGCCGGGTGATAAGCAGTATTTT CASSTIEREPGDKQYF
TRBJ2-1 TRBV28 many NA TGTGCCAGCAGACCACACAGGGCTGTTCGGCGTAATGAGCAGTTCTTC CASRPHRAVRRNEQFF
TRBJ2-7 TRBV6-1 NA NA TGTGCCAGCAGTGATTTGGGGGTTCCCTCCGAGCACTACTTC CASSDLGVPSEHYF
TRBJ2-1 TRBV20-1 NA TRBD2 TGCAGTGCTTCCGACCGCGGGGGAACCTACAATGAGCAGTTCTTC CSASDRGGTYNEQFF
TRBJ2-2 TRBV6-1 many TRBD2 TGTGCCAGCAGTGATAGCGGGAGGGTTGGCGGGGAGCTGTTTTTT CASSDSGRVGGELFF
TRBJ2-2 TRBV19 NA TRBD2 TGTGCCCGTAGTGTAAATCCACTAGCGGGAGGACGAACCGGGGAGCTGTTTTTT CARSVNPLAGGRTGELFF
TRBJ2-3 TRBV5-1 NA TRBD2 TGCGCCATAAGCCAGCTAGCGGGAGGCACAGATACGCAGTATTTT CAISQLAGGTDTQYF
TRBJ2-3 TRBV12-3/TRBV12-4 many TRBD1 TGTGCCAGCAGTTTTTTCGGACAGGAGAACACAGATACGCAGTATTTT CASSFFGQENTDTQYF
TRBJ1-1 TRBV7-9 few NA TGTGCCAGCAGCTTAGGGTTTAACACTGAAGCTTTCTTT CASSLGFNTEAFF
TRBJ2-7 TRBV20-1 NA TRBD1 TGTAGCGCGAGGGACAGACTCGACGAGCAGTACTTC CSARDRLDEQYF
TRBJ2-5 TRBV11-1 NA TRBD1 TGTGCCAGCAGCCAGGGACAGCACCAAGAGGCCCAATACTTC CASSQGQHQEAQYF
TRBJ2-1 TRBV29-1 NA TRBD2 TGCAACGTTGAGTCCATGCTAGCGGTCGATTACAATGAGCAGTTCTTT CNVESMLAVDYNEQFF
TRBJ2-7 TRBV6-2/TRBV6-3 NA TRBD2 TGTACCAGCAGCGAGCTGGCGGGAGGCCGGAATGAGCAGTACTTC CTSSELAGGRNEQYF
TRBJ1-1 TRBV6-5 NA NA TGTGCCAGCACCCATTCGGAAGGCATTGAAGCTGTCTTT CASTHSEGIEAVF
TRBJ2-5 TRBV5-1 NA NA TGCGCCAGCAGCGGCGGGACAGATGGAGGGGAGACCCAGTACTTC CASSGGTDGGETQYF
TRBJ2-7 TRBV29-1 NA NA TGCAGCGTTGAAGGGGATTTTGAGACTAGTTACGTGCAGTACTTC CSVEGDFETSYVQYF
TRBJ2-3 TRBV20-1 medium-sized TRBD2 TGCAGTGCTAGCAATAGCGGGAGTGACACAGATACGCAGTATTTT CSASNSGSDTDTQYF
TRBJ2-7 TRBV2 NA TRBD1 TGTGCCAGCAGTGTGGGACAGGGCTCCTACGAGCAGTACTTC CASSVGQGSYEQYF
TRBJ1-2 TRBV4-2 NA NA TGTGCCAGCAGTGAGGGAGGGCCTTATGGCTACACCTTC CASSEGGPYGYTF